This T cell receptor beta chain was profiled in a study of CD8+ T cells in alopecia areata. Overall study: Treatment of the treated patients consisted of oral tofacitinib, 5 to 10 mg twice daily.

Treatment defined: oral pan-JAK inhibitor, 5-10 mg twice daily. Sorting of CD4+ and CD8+ T cells was performed on PBMCs. The table lists this clone with a few counts. V was shortened by 7 bases and J by 0 bases, with 12 bases between the two germline ends. Germline-derived CDR1 and CDR2 are SQVTM and ANQGSEA. The CDR3 consists of 13 residues. After isolation, RNA underwent reverse transcription to generate cDNA as the sequencing template. TCRdb's copy holds only in-frame clones and misses some; the assay was immunoSEQ multiplex PCR. Altogether 190,000 or so clones are present, about 62% being singletons, with the ten largest covering 5.5%.

The sequence was collected from a human donor with alopecia areata. V gene TRBV29-1 combines with J gene TRBJ2-5; D gene ambiguous. Material: CD4+ T cells sorted from blood, obtained at week 24, from a patient treated with tofacitinib. The CDR3 reads CSAGRRDQETQYF. DNA of the CDR3: TGCAGCGCCGGACGACGGGACCAAGAGACCCAGTACTTC.